This TCR beta chain was profiled in a study of shared clonotypes between healthy human individuals. Trimming stripped 0 bases from V and 2 bases from J, with 7 bases between. The CDR3 is 14 amino acids. The germline gives CDR1 MNHNY, CDR2 SVGAGI (reference sequence). The input for sorted-subset replicate PCRs was approximately 210 ng DNA, around 27,000 T cell genomes. This table comes from immunoSEQ multiplex PCR, and its TCRdb copy is limited to in-frame clones, with some not included. The table shows approximately 710,000 clones, with about 92% occurring only once. This chain uses TRBV6-6 with TRBJ1-1, with D uncertain. The sequencing input was memory CD8+ T cells from PBMCs. Subset in this sample: CD45RO+ cells pooled with CCR7-negative TemRA cells. This receptor was obtained from a man aged 18 to 35 in good health. Some clones in this sample may be carry-over from other donors' samples. The CDR3 loop is CASSYSGLNTEAFF. The CDR3 DNA follows: TGTGCCAGCAGTTACTCAGGGCTCAACACTGAAGCTTTCTTT.